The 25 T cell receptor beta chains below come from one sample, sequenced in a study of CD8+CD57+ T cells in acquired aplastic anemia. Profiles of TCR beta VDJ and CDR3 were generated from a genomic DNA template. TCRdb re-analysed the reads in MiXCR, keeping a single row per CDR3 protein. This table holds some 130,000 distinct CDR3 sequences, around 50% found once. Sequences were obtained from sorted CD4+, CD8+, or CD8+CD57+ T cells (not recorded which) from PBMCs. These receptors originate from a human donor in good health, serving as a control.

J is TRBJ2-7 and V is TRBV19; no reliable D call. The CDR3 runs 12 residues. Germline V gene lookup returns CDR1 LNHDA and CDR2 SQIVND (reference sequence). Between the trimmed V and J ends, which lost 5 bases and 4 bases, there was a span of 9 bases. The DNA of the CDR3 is TGTGCCAGTAGTGGGGATACGTACGAGCAGTACTTC. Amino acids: CASSGDTYEQYF.

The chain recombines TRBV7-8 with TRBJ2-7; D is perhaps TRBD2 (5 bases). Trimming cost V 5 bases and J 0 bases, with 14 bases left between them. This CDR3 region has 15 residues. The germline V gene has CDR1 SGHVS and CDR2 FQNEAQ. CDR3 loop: CASSRWTGDSYEQYF. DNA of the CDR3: TGTGCCAGCAGCAGGTGGACTGGGGACTCCTACGAGCAGTACTTC.

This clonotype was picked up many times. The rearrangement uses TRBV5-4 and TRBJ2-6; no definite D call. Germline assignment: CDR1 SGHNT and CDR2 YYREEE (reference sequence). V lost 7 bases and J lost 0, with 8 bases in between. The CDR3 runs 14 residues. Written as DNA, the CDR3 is TGTGCCAGCCGTACTCTCTCTGGGGCCAACGTCCTGACTTTC. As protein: CASRTLSGANVLTF.

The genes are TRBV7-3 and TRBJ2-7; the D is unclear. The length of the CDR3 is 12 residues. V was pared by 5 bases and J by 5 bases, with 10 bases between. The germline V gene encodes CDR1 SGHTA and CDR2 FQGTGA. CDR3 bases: TGTGCCAGCAGCCCGGATCTCCACGAGCAGTACTTC. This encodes CASSPDLHEQYF.

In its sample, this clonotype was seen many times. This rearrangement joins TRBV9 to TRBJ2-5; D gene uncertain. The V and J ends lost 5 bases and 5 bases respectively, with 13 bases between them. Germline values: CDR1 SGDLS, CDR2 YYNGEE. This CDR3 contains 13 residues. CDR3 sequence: CASSGVRSETQYF. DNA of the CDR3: TGTGCCAGCAGTGGGGTCCGGAGTGAGACCCAGTACTTC.

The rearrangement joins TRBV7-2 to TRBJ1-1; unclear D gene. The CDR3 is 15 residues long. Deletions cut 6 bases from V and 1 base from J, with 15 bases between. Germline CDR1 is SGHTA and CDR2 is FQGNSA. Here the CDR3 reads CASSYSAPENTEAFF. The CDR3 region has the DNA TGTGCCAGCAGTTACTCGGCTCCAGAGAACACTGAAGCTTTCTTT. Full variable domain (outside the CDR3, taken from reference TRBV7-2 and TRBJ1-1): GAGVSQSPSNKVTEKGKDVELRCDPISGHTALYWYRQSLGQGLEFLIYFQGNSAPDKSGLPSDRFSAERTGGSVSTLTIQRTQQEDSAVYLCASSYSAPENTEAFFGQGTRLTVV.

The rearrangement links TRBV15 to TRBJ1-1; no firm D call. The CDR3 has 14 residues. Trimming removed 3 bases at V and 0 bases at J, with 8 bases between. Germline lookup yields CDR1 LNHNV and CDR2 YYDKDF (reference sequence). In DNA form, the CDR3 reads TGTGCCACCAGCAGGGACGGGATGAACACTGAAGCTTTCTTT. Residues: CATSRDGMNTEAFF.

In DNA, the CDR3 is TGCAGTGCTCGCGCCCCGACCCCTCACTATGGCTACACCTTC. Translated: CSARAPTPHYGYTF. V and J are TRBV20-1 and TRBJ1-2; D is ambiguous. Deletions cut 5 bases from V and 3 bases from J, with 16 bases between. The CDR3 spans 14 residues. Germline V gene lookup returns CDR1 DFQATT and CDR2 SNEGSKA (reference sequence).

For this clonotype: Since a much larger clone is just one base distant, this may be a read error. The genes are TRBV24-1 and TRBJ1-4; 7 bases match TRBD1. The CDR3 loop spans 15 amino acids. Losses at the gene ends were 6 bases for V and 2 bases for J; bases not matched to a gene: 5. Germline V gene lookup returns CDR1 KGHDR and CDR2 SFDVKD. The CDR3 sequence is CATSYTTGTNEKLFF. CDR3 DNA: TGTGCCACCAGTTATACGACAGGGACTAATGAAAAACTGTTTTTT.

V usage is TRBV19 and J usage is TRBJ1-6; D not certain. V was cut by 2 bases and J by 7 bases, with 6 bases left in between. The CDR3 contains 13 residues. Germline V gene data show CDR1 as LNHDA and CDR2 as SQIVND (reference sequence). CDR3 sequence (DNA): TGTGCCAGTAGTATAACGTCGAATTCACCCCTCCACTTT. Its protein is CASSITSNSPLHF.

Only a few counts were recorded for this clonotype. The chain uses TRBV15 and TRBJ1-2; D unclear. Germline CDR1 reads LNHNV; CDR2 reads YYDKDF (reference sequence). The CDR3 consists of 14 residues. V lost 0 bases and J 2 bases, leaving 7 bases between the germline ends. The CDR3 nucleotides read TGTGCCACCAGCAGAGATACGGCGAACTATGGCTACACCTTC. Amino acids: CATSRDTANYGYTF.

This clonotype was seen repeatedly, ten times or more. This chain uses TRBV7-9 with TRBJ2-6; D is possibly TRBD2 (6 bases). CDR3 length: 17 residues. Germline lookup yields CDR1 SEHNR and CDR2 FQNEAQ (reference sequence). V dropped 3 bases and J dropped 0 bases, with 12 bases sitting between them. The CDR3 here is CASSLEGRGSGANVLTF. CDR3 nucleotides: TGTGCCAGCAGCTTGGAGGGGCGGGGCTCTGGGGCCAACGTCCTGACTTTC.

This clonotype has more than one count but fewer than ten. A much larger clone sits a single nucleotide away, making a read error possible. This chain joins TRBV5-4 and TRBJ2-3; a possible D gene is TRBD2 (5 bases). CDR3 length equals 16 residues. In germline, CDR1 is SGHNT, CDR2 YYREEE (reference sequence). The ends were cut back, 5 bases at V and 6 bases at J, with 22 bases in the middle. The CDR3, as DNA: TGTGCCAGCAGGTTAAACGGGGTCCATGGTGGGGATACGCAGTATTTT. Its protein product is CASRLNGVHGGDTQYF.

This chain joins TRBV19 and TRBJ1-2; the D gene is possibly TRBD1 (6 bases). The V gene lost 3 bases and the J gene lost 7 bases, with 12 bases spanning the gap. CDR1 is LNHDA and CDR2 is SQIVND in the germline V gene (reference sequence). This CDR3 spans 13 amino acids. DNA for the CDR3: TGTGCCAGTAGTATCTCGGGGGCCGGTGGCTACACCTTC. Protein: CASSISGAGGYTF.

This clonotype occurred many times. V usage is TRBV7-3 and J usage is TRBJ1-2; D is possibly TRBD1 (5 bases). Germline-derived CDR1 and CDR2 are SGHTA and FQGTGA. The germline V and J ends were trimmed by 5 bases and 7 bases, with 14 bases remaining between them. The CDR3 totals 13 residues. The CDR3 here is CASSPARDRGYTF. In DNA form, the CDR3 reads TGTGCCAGCAGCCCCGCCAGGGATCGTGGCTACACCTTC. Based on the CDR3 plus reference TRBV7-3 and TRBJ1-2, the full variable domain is GAGVSQTPSNKVTEKGKYVELRCDPISGHTALYWYRQSLGQGPEFLIYFQGTGAADDSGLPNDRFFAVRPEGSVSTLKIQRTERGDSAVYLCASSPARDRGYTFGSGTRLTVV.

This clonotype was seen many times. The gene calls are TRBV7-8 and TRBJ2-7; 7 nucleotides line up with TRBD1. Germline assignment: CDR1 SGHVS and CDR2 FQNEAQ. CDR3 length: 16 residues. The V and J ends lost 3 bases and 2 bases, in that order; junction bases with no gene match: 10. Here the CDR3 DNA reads TGTGCCAGCAGCTTGGGGCCGACAGGGAAGACCTACGAGCAGTACTTC. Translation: CASSLGPTGKTYEQYF.

The CDR3 bases are TGTGCCAGCACGAGGGGAGGGGACATCTATGGCTACACCTTC. Its translation is CASTRGGDIYGYTF. V and J are TRBV2 and TRBJ1-2; D possibly corresponds to TRBD1 (6 bases). V lost 7 bases and J lost 4, with 16 bases in between. Germline V gives CDR1 SNHLY, CDR2 FYNNEI. The CDR3 is made up of 14 amino acids.

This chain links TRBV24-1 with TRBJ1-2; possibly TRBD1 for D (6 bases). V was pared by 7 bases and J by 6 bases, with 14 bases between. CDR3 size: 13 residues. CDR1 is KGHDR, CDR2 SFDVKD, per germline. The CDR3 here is CATSDTGSDGYTF. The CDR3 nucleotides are TGTGCCACCAGCGACACAGGGTCTGATGGCTACACCTTC.

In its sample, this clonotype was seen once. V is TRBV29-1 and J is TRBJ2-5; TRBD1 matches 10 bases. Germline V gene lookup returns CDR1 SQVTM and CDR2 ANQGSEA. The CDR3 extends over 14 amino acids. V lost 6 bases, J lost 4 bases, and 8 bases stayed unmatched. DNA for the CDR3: TGCAGCGTGCGAAGATGGACAGGGGGAGAGACCCAGTACTTC. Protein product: CSVRRWTGGETQYF.

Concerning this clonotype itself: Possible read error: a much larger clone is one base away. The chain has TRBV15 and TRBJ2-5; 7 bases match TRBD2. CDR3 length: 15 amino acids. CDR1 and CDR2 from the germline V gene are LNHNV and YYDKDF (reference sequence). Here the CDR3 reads CAASSPAGEREAQYF. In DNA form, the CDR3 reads TGTGCCGCCAGCAGCCCCGCGGGGGAGAGAGAGGCCCAGTACTTC. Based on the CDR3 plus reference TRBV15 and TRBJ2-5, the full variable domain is DAMVIQNPRYQVTQFGKPVTLSCSQTLNHNVMYWYQQKSSQAPKLLFHYYDKDFNNEADTPDNFQSRRPNTSFCFLDIRSPGLGDTAMYLCAASSPAGEREAQYFGPGTRLLVL.

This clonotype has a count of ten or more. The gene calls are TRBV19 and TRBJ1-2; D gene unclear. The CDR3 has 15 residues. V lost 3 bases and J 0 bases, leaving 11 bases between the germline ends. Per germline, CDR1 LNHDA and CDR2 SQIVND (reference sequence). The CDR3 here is CASSIPGQANYGYTF. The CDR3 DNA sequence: TGTGCCAGTAGTATTCCGGGTCAGGCTAACTATGGCTACACCTTC. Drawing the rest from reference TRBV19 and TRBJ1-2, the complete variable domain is DGGITQSPKYLFRKEGQNVTLSCEQNLNHDAMYWYRQDPGQGLRLIYYSQIVNDFQKGDIAEGYSVSREKKESFPLTVTSAQKNPTAFYLCASSIPGQANYGYTFGSGTRLTVV.

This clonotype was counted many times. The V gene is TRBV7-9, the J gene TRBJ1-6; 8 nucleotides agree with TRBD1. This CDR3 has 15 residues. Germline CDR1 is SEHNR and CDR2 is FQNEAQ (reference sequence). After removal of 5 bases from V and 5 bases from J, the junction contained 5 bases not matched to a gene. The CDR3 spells CASSRRQGNNSPLHF. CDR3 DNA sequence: TGTGCCAGCAGCAGACGACAGGGGAATAATTCACCCCTCCACTTT.

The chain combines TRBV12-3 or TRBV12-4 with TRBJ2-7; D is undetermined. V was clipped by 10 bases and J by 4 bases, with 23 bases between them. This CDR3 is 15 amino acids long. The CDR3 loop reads CAISPETPVHYEQYF. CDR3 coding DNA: TGTGCCATCAGCCCGGAGACTCCCGTCCATTACGAGCAGTACTTC.

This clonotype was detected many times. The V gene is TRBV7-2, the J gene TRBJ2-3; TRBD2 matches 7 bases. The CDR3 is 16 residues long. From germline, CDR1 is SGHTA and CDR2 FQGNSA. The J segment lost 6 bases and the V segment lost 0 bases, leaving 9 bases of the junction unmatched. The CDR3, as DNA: TGTGCCAGCAGCTTAGCCCCAACGGGGGGACGCGATACGCAGTATTTT. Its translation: CASSLAPTGGRDTQYF.

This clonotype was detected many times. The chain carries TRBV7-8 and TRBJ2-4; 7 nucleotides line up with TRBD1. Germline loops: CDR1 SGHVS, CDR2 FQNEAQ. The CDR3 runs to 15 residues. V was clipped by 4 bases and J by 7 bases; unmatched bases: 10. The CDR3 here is CASSSPYRGDNIQYF. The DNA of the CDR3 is TGTGCCAGCAGCTCTCCTTACAGGGGTGATAACATTCAGTACTTC.